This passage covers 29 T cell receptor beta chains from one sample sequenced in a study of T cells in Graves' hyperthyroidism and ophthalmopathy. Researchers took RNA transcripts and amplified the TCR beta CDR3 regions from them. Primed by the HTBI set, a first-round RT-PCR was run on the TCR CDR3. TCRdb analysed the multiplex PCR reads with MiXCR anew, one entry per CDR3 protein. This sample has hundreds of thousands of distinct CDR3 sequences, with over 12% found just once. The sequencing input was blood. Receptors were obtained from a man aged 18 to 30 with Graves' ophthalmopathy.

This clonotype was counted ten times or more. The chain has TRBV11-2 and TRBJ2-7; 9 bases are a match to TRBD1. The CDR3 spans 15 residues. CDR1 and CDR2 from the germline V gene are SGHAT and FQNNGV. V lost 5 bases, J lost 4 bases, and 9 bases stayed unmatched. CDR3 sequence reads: CASSPGTGPEYEQYF. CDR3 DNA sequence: TGTGCCAGCAGCCCGGGGACAGGGCCAGAATACGAGCAGTACTTC.

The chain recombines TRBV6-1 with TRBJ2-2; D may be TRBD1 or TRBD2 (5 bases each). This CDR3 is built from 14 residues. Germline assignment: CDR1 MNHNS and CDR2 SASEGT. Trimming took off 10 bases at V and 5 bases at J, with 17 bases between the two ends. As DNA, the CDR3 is TGTGCCACAACCGGGACCCTGGAGACCGGGGAGCTGTTTTTT. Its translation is CATTGTLETGELFF.

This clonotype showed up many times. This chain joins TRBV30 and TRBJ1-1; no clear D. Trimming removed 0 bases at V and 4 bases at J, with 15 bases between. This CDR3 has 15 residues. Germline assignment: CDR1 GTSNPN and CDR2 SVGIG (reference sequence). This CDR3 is CAWSVWGTFFTEAFF. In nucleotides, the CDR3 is TGTGCCTGGAGTGTATGGGGAACATTTTTCACTGAAGCTTTCTTT.

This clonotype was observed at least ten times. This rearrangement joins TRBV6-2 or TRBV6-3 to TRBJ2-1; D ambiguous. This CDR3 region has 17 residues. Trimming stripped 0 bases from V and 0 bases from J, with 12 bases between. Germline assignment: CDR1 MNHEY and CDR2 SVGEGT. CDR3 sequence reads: CASSYSSSSSSYNEQFF. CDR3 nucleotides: TGTGCCAGCAGTTACTCATCCAGCTCTAGCTCCTACAATGAGCAGTTCTTC.

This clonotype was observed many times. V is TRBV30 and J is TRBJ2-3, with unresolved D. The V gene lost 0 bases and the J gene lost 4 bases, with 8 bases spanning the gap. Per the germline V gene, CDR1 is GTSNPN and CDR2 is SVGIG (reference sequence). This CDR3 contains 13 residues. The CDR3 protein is CAWSVLVSDTQYF. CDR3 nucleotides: TGTGCCTGGAGTGTACTGGTTTCAGATACGCAGTATTTT.

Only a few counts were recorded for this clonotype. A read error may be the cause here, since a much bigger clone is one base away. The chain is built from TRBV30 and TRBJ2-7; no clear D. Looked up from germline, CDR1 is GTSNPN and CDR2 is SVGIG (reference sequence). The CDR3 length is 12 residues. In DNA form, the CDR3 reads TGTGCCTGGAGCGGAAGCTCCTACGGGCAGTACTTC. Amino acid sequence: CAWSGSSYGQYF.

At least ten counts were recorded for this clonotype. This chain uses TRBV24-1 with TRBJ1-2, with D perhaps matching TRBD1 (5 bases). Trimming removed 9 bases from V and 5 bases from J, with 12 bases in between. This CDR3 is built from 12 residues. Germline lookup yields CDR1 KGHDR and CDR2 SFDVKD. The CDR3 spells CATRDGEYGYTF. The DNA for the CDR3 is TGTGCCACCCGGGACGGTGAATATGGCTACACCTTC.

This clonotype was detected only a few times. CDR3 in amino acids: CASSIDRGPNSQYF. The DNA of the CDR3 is TGTGCCAGTAGTATAGATCGTGGACCTAATTCACAGTACTTC. The chain employs TRBV19 and TRBJ2-5, with D unresolved. The CDR3 runs to 14 residues. CDR1 is LNHDA, CDR2 SQIVND, per germline (reference sequence). V lost 0 bases and J lost 11, with 16 bases in between.

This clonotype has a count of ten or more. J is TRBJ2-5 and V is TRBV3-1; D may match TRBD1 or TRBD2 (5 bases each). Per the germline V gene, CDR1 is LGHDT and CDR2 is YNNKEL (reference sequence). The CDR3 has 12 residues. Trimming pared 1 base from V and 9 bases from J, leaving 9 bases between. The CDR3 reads CASSQGRDPQYF. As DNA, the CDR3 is TGTGCCAGCAGCCAAGGCAGGGACCCCCAGTACTTC.

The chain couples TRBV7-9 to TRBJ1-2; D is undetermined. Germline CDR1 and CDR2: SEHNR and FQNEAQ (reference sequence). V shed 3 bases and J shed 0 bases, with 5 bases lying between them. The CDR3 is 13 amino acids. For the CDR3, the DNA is TGTGCCAGCAGCTTTACATCTAACTATGGCTACACCTTC. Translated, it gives CASSFTSNYGYTF.

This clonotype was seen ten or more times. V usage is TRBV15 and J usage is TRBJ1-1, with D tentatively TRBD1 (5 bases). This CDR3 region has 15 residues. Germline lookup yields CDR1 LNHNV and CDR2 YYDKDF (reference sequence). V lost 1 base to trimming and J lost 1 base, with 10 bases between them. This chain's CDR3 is CATSRVTQGNTEAFF. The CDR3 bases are TGTGCCACCAGCAGAGTGACCCAGGGGAACACTGAAGCTTTCTTT.

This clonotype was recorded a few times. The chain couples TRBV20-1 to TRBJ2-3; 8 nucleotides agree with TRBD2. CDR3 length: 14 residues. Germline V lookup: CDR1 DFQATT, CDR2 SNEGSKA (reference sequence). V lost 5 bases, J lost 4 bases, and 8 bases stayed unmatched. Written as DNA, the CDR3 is TGCAGTGCTGGGGAACTAGCGGTCCCAGATACGCAGTATTTT. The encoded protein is CSAGELAVPDTQYF.

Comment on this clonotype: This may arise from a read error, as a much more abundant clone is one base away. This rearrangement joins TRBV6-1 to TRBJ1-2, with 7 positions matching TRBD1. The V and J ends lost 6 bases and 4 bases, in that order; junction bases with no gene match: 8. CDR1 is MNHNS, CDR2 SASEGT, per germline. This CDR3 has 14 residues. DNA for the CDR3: TGTGCCAGCAGCGTAGGCCAGGGGGGCTATGGCTACACCTTC. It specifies CASSVGQGGYGYTF.

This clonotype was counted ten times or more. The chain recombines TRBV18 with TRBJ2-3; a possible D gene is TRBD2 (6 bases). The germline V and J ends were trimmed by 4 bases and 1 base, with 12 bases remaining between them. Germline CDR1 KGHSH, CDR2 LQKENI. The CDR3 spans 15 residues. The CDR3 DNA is TGTGCCAGCTCACGTGAGGGACTTCGCACAGATACGCAGTATTTT. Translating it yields CASSREGLRTDTQYF. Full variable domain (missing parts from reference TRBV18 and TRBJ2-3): NAGVMQNPRHLVRRRGQEARLRCSPMKGHSHVYWYRQLPEEGLKFMVYLQKENIIDESGMPKERFSAEFPKEGPSILRIQQVVRGDSAAYFCASSREGLRTDTQYFGPGTRLTVL.

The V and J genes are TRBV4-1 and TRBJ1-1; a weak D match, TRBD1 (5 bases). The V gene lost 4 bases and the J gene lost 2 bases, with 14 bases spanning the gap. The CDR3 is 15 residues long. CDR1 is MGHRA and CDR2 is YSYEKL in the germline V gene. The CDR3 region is CASSPRQQINTEAFF. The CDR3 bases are TGCGCCAGCAGCCCCCGACAGCAGATTAACACTGAAGCTTTCTTT.

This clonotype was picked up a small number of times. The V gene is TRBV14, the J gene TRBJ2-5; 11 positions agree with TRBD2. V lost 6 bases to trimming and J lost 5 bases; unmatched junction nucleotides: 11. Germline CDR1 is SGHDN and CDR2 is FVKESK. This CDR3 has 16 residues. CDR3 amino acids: CASSRLAGLTAETQYF. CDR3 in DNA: TGTGCCAGCAGTAGACTAGCGGGGCTAACGGCGGAGACCCAGTACTTC.

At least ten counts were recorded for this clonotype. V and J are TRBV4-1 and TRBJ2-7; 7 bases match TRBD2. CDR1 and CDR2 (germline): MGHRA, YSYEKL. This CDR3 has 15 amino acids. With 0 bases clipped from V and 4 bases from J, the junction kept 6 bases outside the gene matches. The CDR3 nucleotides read TGCGCCAGCAGCCAAGATGAGGGACTACTTTACGAGCAGTACTTC. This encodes CASSQDEGLLYEQYF.

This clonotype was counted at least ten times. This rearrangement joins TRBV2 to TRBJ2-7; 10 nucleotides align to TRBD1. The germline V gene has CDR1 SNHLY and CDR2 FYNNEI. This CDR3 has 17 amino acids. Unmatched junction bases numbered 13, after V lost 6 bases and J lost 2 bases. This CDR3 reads CASSEGETGGLTYEQYF. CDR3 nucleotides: TGTGCCAGCAGCGAGGGAGAGACAGGGGGCCTAACCTACGAGCAGTACTTC.

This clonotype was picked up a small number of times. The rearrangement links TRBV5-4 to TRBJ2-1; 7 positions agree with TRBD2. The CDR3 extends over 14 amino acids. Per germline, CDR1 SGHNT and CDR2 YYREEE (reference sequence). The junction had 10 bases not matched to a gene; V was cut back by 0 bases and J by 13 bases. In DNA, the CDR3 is TGTGCCAGCAGCTTGGGGGTTATGGGGGAGGGCCAGTTCTTC. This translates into CASSLGVMGEGQFF.

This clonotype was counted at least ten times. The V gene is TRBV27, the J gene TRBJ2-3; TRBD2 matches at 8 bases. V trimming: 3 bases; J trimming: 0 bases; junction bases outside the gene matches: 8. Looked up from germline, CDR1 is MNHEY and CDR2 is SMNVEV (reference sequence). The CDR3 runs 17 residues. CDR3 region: CASSLHSGTSSTDTQYF. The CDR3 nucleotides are TGTGCCAGCAGTTTGCACTCCGGGACTAGTAGCACAGATACGCAGTATTTT.

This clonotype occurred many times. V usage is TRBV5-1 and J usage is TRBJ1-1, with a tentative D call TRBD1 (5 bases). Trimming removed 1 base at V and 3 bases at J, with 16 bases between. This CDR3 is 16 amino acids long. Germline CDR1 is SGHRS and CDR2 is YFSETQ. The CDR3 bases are TGCGCCAGCAGCTTGACGGGTGCGGTAGGGGACACTGAAGCTTTCTTT. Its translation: CASSLTGAVGDTEAFF.

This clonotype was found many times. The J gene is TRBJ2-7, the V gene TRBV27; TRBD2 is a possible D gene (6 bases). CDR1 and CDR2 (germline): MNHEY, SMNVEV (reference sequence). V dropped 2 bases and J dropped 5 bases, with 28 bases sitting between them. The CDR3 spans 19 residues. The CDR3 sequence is CASSLTGTAGSPLEDEQYF. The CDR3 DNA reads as TGTGCCAGCAGTTTAACCGGTACAGCGGGCTCCCCACTTGAGGACGAGCAGTACTTC.

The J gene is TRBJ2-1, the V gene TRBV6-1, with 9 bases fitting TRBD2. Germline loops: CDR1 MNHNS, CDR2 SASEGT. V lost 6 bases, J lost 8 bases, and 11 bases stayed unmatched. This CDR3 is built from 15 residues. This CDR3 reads CASRDLSGSLHEQFF. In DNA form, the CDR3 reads TGTGCCAGCAGAGACCTTAGCGGGAGTCTCCATGAGCAGTTCTTC.

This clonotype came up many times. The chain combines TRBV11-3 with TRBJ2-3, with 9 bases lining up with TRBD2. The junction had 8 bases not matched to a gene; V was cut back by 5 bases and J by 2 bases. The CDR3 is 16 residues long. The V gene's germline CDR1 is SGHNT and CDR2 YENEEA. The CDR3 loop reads CASSSRLAENTDTQYF. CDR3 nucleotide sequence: TGTGCCAGCAGCAGCAGACTAGCGGAGAACACAGATACGCAGTATTTT.

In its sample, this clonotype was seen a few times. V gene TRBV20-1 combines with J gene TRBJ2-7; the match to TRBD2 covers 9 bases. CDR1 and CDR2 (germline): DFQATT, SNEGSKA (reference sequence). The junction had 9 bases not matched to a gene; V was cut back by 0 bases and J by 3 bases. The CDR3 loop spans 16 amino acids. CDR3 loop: CSAREGAGGGIYEQYF. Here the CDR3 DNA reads TGCAGTGCTAGAGAAGGAGCGGGAGGAGGGATCTACGAGCAGTACTTC.

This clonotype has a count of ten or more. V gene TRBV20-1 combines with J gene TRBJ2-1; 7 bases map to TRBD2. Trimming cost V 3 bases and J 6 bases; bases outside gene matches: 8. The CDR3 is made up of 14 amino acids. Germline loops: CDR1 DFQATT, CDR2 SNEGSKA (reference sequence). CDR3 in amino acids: CSASRRERSNEQFF. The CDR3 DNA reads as TGCAGTGCTAGTAGGCGGGAGAGGTCCAATGAGCAGTTCTTC.

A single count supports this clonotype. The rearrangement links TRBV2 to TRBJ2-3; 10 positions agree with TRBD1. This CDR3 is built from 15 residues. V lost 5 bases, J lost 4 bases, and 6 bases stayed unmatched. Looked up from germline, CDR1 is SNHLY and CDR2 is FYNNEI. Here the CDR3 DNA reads TGTGCCAGCAGTTGGACAGGGGGTGTAGCAGATACGCAGTATTTT. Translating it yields CASSWTGGVADTQYF. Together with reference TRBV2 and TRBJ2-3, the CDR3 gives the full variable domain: EPEVTQTPSHQVTQMGQEVILRCVPISNHLYFYWYRQILGQKVEFLVSFYNNEISEKSEIFDDQFSVERPDGSNFTLKIRSTKLEDSAMYFCASSWTGGVADTQYFGPGTRLTVL.

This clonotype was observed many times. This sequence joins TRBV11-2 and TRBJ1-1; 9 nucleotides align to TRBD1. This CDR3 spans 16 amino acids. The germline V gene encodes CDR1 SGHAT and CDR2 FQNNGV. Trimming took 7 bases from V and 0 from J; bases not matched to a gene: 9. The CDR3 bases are TGTGCCAGCACCTTCGACCGGGACAGGGTGAACACTGAAGCTTTCTTT. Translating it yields CASTFDRDRVNTEAFF.

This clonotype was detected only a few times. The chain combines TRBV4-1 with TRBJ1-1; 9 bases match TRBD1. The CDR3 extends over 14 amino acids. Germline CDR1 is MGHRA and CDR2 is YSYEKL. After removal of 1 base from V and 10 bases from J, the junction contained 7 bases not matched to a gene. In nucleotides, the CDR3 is TGCGCCAGCAGCCAAGGGACAGGGGTTTCAAGAGCTTTCTTT. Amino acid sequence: CASSQGTGVSRAFF.